The present T cell receptor (beta chain) was sequenced within a study of blood T cell repertoires in COVID-19. Study in general: T cells, B-cell-depleted T cells, or PBMCs supplied cDNA or gDNA.

The length of the CDR3 is 16 residues. Per germline, CDR1 SGHVS and CDR2 FNYEAQ. V was cut by 0 bases and J by 3 bases, with 12 bases left in between. Participants spanned ages roughly 18 to 90 years and resided in over 20 US areas. Cohort 3 recovery required two negative PCRs, clearance, or symptom resolution. Per the study methods: Cell counts per sample came from amplifying reference gene primers. Assay used: immunoSEQ multiplex PCR; TCRdb lists only in-frame clones, some missing. That table supplies the V and J calls and clone size; D and trimming were determined from the DNA. The sample has around 230,000 clones; about 88% are singletons.

This receptor was taken from a woman aged 25 to 45 who had recovered from COVID-19. The sequencing sample was made of PBMCs or T cells enriched from blood (not recorded which). The chain recombines TRBV7-6 with TRBJ2-1; D might be TRBD2 (6 bases). CDR3 in DNA: TGTGCCAGCAGCTTAGCGGCTCCCGGGGGCTACAATGAGCAGTTCTTC. Its protein is CASSLAAPGGYNEQFF.